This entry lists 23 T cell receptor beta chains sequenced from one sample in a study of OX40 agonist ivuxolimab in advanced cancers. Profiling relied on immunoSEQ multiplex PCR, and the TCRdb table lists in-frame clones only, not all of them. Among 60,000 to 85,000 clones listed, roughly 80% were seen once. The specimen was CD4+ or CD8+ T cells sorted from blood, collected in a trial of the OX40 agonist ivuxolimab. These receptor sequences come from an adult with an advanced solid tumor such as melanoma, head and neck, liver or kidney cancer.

The CDR3 here is CASSRDPGKNTGELFF. CDR3 nucleotides: TGCGCCAGCAGCCGTGATCCGGGGAAGAACACCGGGGAGCTGTTTTTT. The gene calls are TRBV5-1 and TRBJ2-2; weak D call: TRBD2 (5 bases). Trimming removed 4 bases at V and 1 base at J, with 14 bases between. This CDR3 region has 16 residues. The V gene's germline CDR1 is SGHRS and CDR2 YFSETQ. The full variable domain, in which reference TRBV5-1 and TRBJ2-2 provide the parts outside the CDR3, is KAGVTQTPRYLIKTRGQQVTLSCSPISGHRSVSWYQQTPGQGLQFLFEYFSETQRNKGNFPGRFSGRQFSNSRSEMNVSTLELGDSALYLCASSRDPGKNTGELFFGEGSRLTVL.

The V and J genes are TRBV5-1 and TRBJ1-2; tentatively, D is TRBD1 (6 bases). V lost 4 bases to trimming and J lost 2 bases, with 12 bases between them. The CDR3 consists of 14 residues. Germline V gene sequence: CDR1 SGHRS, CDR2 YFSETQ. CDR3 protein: CASSQDGQNYGYTF. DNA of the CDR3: TGCGCCAGCAGCCAAGACGGACAGAACTATGGCTACACCTTC.

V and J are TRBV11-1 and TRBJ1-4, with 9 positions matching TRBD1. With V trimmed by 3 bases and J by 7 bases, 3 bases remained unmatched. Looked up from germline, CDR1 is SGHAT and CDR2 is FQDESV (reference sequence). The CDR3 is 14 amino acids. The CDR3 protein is CASSFPGQGEKLFF. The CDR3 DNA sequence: TGTGCCAGCAGCTTTCCGGGACAGGGTGAAAAACTGTTTTTT. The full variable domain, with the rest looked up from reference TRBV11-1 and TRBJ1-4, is EAEVAQSPRYKITEKSQAVAFWCDPISGHATLYWYRQILGQGPELLVQFQDESVVDDSQLPKDRFSAERLKGVDSTLKIQPAELGDSAMYLCASSFPGQGEKLFFGSGTQLSVL.

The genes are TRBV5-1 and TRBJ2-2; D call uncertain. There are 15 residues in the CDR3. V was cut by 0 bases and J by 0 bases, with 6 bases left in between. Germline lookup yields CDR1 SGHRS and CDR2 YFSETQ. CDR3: CASSLGHTNTGELFF. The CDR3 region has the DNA TGCGCCAGCAGCTTGGGACATACGAACACCGGGGAGCTGTTTTTT. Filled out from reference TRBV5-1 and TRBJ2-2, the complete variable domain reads KAGVTQTPRYLIKTRGQQVTLSCSPISGHRSVSWYQQTPGQGLQFLFEYFSETQRNKGNFPGRFSGRQFSNSRSEMNVSTLELGDSALYLCASSLGHTNTGELFFGEGSRLTVL.

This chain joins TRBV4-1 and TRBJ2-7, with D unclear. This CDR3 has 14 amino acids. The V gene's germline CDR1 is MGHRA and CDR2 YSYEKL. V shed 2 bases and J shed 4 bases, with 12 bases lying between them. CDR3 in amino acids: CASSQPFSGYEQYF. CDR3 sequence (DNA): TGCGCCAGCAGCCAACCATTTTCAGGTTACGAGCAGTACTTC.

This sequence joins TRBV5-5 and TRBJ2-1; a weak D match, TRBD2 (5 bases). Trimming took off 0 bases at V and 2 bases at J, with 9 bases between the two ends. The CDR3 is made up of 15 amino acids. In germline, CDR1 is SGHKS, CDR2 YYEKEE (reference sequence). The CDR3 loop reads CASSLDSGAYNEQFF. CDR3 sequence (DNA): TGTGCCAGCAGCTTGGACTCCGGGGCCTACAATGAGCAGTTCTTC.

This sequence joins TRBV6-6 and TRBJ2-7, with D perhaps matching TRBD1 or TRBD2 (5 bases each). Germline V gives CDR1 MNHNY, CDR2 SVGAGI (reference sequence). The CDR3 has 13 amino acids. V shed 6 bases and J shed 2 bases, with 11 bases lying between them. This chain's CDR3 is CASRGTVPYEQYF. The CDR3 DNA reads TGTGCCAGCAGAGGGACGGTGCCCTACGAGCAGTACTTC.

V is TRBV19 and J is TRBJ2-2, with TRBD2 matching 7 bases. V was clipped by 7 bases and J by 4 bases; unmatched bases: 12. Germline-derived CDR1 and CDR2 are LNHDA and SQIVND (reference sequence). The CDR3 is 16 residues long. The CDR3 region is CASTPWAGAVTGELFF. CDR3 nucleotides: TGTGCCAGTACCCCCTGGGCGGGAGCAGTCACCGGGGAGCTGTTTTTT.

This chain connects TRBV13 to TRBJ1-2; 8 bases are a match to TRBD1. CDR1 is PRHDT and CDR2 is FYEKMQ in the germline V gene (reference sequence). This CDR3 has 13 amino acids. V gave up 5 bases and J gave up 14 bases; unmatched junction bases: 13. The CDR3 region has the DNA TGTGCCAGCAGCGACCACTATCGGACAGGGAGGACCTTC. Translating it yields CASSDHYRTGRTF. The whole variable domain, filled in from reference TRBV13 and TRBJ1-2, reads AAGVIQSPRHLIKEKRETATLKCYPIPRHDTVYWYQQGPGQDPQFLISFYEKMQSDKGSIPDRFSAQQFSDYHSELNMSSLELGDSALYFCASSDHYRTGRTFGSGTRLTVV.

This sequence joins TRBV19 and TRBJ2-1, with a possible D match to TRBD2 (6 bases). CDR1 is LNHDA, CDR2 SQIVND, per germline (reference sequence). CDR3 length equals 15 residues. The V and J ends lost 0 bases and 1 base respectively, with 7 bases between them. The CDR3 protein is CASSIDSGSYNEQFF. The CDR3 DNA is TGTGCCAGTAGTATAGATAGCGGTTCCTACAATGAGCAGTTCTTC.

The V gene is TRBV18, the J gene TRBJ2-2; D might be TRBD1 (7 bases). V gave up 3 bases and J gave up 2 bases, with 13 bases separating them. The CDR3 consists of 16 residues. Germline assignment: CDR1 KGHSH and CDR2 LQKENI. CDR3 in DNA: TGTGCCAGCTCACCTAGGCGGGACAGTAACACCGGGGAGCTGTTTTTT. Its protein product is CASSPRRDSNTGELFF.

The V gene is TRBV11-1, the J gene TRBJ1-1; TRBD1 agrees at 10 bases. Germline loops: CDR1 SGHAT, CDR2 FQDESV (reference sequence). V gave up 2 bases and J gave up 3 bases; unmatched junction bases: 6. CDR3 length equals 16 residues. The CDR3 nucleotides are TGTGCCAGCAGCTTACGGACAGGGGGATCGGACACTGAAGCTTTCTTT. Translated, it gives CASSLRTGGSDTEAFF. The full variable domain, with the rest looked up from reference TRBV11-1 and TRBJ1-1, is EAEVAQSPRYKITEKSQAVAFWCDPISGHATLYWYRQILGQGPELLVQFQDESVVDDSQLPKDRFSAERLKGVDSTLKIQPAELGDSAMYLCASSLRTGGSDTEAFFGQGTRLTVV.

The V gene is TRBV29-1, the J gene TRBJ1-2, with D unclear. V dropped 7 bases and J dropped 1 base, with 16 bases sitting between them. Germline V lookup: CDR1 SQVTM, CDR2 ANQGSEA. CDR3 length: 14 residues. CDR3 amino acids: CSATKGDVNYGYTF. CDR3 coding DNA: TGCAGCGCCACGAAGGGAGACGTTAACTATGGCTACACCTTC. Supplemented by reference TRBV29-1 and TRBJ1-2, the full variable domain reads SAVISQKPSRDICQRGTSLTIQCQVDSQVTMMFWYRQQPGQSLTLIATANQGSEATYESGFVIDKFPISRPNLTFSTLTVSNMSPEDSSIYLCSATKGDVNYGYTFGSGTRLTVV.

The CDR3 spells CASSGTLGETQYF. Here the CDR3 DNA reads TGTGCCAGCTCAGGTACCTTGGGGGAGACCCAGTACTTC. The chain uses TRBV18 and TRBJ2-5; D is unclear. Germline lookup yields CDR1 KGHSH and CDR2 LQKENI. The CDR3 has 13 amino acids. V lost 5 bases, J lost 5 bases, and 12 bases lay in between.

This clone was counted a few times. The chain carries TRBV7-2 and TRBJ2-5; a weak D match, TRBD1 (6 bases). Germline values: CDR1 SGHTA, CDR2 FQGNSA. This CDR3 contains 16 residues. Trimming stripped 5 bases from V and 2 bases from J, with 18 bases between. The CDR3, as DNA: TGTGCCAGCAGCCCCTCCCTCGACAGGACTCAAGAGACCCAGTACTTC. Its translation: CASSPSLDRTQETQYF.

The CDR3 DNA follows: TGTGCCAGCAAATCTTACGGAGCGTACGCTGAAGCTTTCTTT. Its protein product is CASKSYGAYAEAFF. This chain connects TRBV6-6 to TRBJ1-1; no clear D. The germline gives CDR1 MNHNY, CDR2 SVGAGI (reference sequence). This CDR3 is 14 amino acids long. V lost 7 bases to trimming and J lost 6 bases, with 18 bases between them.

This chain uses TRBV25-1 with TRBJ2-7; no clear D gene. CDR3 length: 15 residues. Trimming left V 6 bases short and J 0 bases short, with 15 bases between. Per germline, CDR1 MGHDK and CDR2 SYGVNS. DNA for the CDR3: TGTGCCAGCAGCATGAAAATGGAGAGCTCCTACGAGCAGTACTTC. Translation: CASSMKMESSYEQYF.

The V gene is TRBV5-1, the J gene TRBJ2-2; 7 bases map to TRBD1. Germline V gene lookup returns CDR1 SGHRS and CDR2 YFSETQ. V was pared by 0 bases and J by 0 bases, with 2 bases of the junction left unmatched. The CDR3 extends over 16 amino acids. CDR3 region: CASSLGDRPNTGELFF. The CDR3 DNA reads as TGCGCCAGCAGCTTGGGGGACAGACCGAACACCGGGGAGCTGTTTTTT.

The CDR3 sequence is CASSPSSGGKETQYF. In DNA, the CDR3 is TGTGCCAGCTCACCGTCTAGCGGGGGGAAAGAGACCCAGTACTTC. The chain carries TRBV18 and TRBJ2-5; TRBD2 aligns across 11 bases. Germline loops: CDR1 KGHSH, CDR2 LQKENI. This CDR3 has 15 residues. Trimming took 3 bases from V and 3 from J; bases not matched to a gene: 3.

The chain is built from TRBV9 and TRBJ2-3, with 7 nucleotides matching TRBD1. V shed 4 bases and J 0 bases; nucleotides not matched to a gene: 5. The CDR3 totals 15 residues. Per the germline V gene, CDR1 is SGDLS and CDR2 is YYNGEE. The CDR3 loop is CASSPRQGSTDTQYF. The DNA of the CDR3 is TGTGCCAGCAGCCCCAGACAGGGAAGCACAGATACGCAGTATTTT. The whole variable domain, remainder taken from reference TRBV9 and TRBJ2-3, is DSGVTQTPKHLITATGQRVTLRCSPRSGDLSVYWYQQSLDQGLQFLIQYYNGEERAKGNILERFSAQQFPDLHSELNLSSLELGDSALYFCASSPRQGSTDTQYFGPGTRLTVL.

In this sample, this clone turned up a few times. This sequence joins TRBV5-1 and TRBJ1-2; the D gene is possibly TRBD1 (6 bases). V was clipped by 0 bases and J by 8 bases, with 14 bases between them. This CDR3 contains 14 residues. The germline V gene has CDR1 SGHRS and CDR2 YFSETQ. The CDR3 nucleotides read TGCGCCAGCAGCTTGGAAGGTTTTGGGGGCGGCTACACCTTC. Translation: CASSLEGFGGGYTF.

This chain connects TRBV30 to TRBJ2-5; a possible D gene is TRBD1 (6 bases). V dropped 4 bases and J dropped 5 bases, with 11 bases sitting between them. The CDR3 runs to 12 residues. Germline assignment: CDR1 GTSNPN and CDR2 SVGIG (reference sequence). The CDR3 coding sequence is TGTGCCTGGAATACTAGGGGGGAGACCCAGTACTTC. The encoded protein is CAWNTRGETQYF.

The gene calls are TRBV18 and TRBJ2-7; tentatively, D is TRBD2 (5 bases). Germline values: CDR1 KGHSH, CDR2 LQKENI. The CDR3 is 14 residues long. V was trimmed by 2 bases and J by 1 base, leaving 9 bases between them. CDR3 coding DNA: TGTGCCAGCTCACCAGGGAGAGAGTCCTACGAGCAGTACTTC. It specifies CASSPGRESYEQYF.